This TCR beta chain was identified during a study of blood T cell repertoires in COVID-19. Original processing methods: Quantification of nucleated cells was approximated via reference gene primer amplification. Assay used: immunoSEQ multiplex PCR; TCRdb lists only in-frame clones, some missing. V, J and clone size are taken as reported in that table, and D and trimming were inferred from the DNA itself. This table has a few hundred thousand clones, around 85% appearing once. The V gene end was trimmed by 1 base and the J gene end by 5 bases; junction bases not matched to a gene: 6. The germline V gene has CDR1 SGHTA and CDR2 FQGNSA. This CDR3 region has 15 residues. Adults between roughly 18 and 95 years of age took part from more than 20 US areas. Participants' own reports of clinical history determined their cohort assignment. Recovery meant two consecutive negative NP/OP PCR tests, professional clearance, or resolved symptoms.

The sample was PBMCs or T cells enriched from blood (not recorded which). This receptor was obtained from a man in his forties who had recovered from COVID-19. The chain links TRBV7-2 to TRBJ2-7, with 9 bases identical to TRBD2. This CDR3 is CASSLDGLATDEQYF. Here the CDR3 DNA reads TGTGCCAGCAGCTTAGATGGACTAGCGACCGACGAGCAGTACTTC. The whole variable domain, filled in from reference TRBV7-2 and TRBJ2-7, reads GAGVSQSPSNKVTEKGKDVELRCDPISGHTALYWYRQSLGQGLEFLIYFQGNSAPDKSGLPSDRFSAERTGGSVSTLTIQRTQQEDSAVYLCASSLDGLATDEQYFGPGTRLTVT.